Below are 25 T cell receptor beta chains sequenced from a single sample in a study of shared clonotypes between healthy human individuals. TCRdb's copy holds only in-frame clones and misses some; the assay was immunoSEQ multiplex PCR. Of some 1,600,000 clones listed, approximately 98% are singletons. The source material was naive CD4+ T cells sorted from blood. Subset reported: CD45RA+ positively selected. The receptors come from a young man in good health.

As concerns this clone: The sample holds other DNA sequences that translate to the same CDR3. The V gene is TRBV28, the J gene TRBJ2-7; TRBD1 matches 10 bases. Germline trimming cut 5 bases from V and 3 bases from J; bases unmatched to any gene: 7. The CDR3 is made up of 15 amino acids. The V gene's germline CDR1 is MDHEN and CDR2 SYDVKM. CDR3 residues: CASSLSGQGLYEQYF. CDR3 bases: TGTGCCAGCAGTCTATCGGGACAGGGGCTCTACGAGCAGTACTTC.

V gene TRBV5-4 combines with J gene TRBJ2-7, with 7 bases identical to TRBD1. V lost 3 bases and J lost 1; bases outside the gene matches: 10. CDR3 length equals 16 residues. The germline gives CDR1 SGHNT, CDR2 YYREEE (reference sequence). CDR3: CASSSRQGRRSYEQYF. CDR3 DNA: TGTGCCAGCAGCTCCCGACAGGGTCGCCGGTCCTACGAGCAGTACTTC.

CDR3 coding DNA: TGTGCCAGCAGTAACTCTAGGGACAGCCTATCGTACTTC. It specifies CASSNSRDSLSYF. This chain joins TRBV2 and TRBJ2-5, with 7 bases aligning to TRBD1. Per the germline V gene, CDR1 is SNHLY and CDR2 is FYNNEI. V lost 5 bases, J lost 13 bases, and 13 bases stayed unmatched. This CDR3 contains 13 residues.

The chain employs TRBV7-8 and TRBJ2-1, with 8 bases aligning to TRBD2. CDR3 length: 16 residues. Per germline, CDR1 SGHVS and CDR2 FQNEAQ. V lost 5 bases and J lost 11; bases outside the gene matches: 17. CDR3 in amino acids: CASSPGLVSTLDKQFF. CDR3 nucleotides: TGTGCCAGCAGCCCGGGACTAGTCAGTACGTTGGATAAGCAGTTCTTC.

The J gene is TRBJ1-1, the V gene TRBV10-2; TRBD1 is a possible D gene (5 bases). The CDR3 sequence is 18 residues long. The germline V and J ends were trimmed by 0 bases and 1 base, with 18 bases remaining between them. Germline CDR1 and CDR2: WSHSY and SAAADI. In nucleotides, the CDR3 is TGCGCCAGCAGTGAGTCGAGAAGGGGCACGGTTAGGAACACTGAAGCTTTCTTT. The encoded protein is CASSESRRGTVRNTEAFF.

For this clone: The sample holds other DNA sequences that translate to the same CDR3. The gene calls are TRBV4-3 and TRBJ2-7, with 7 bases matching TRBD2. CDR1 and CDR2 (germline): LGHNA, YSLEER. V was pared by 0 bases and J by 4 bases, with 0 bases of the junction left unmatched. This CDR3 contains 13 residues. The CDR3 nucleotides read TGCGCCAGCAGCCAAGAAGCGGGGTACGAGCAGTACTTC. This encodes CASSQEAGYEQYF.

The rearrangement joins TRBV18 to TRBJ2-2; D is undetermined. V lost 2 bases and J lost 4, with 5 bases in between. CDR3 length: 13 amino acids. CDR1 is KGHSH and CDR2 is LQKENI in the germline V gene. The CDR3 protein is CASSPVGTGELFF. CDR3 nucleotide sequence: TGTGCCAGCTCACCAGTAGGCACCGGGGAGCTGTTTTTT.

The chain has TRBV28 and TRBJ1-5, with no clear D. V dropped 10 bases and J dropped 4 bases, with 14 bases sitting between them. Germline CDR1 is MDHEN and CDR2 is SYDVKM. The CDR3 consists of 13 residues. The CDR3 DNA is TGTGCCACGGACCCCGGCAGAAATCAGCCCCAGCATTTT. The encoded protein is CATDPGRNQPQHF.

The chain carries TRBV2 and TRBJ2-7, with a possible D match to TRBD2 (6 bases). V lost 6 bases, J lost 2 bases, and 11 bases lay in between. The CDR3 runs to 13 residues. Germline V gene data show CDR1 as SNHLY and CDR2 as FYNNEI. The DNA of the CDR3 is TGTGCCAGCAGGCGGGGCTTAGCCTACGAGCAGTACTTC. Protein: CASRRGLAYEQYF.

This chain uses TRBV5-6 with TRBJ2-1; TRBD2 agrees at 9 bases. V shed 4 bases and J 0 bases; nucleotides not matched to a gene: 5. The CDR3 is made up of 16 amino acids. Germline V gene data show CDR1 as SGHDT and CDR2 as YYEEEE. This chain's CDR3 is CASSARLADSYNEQFF. The CDR3 coding sequence is TGTGCCAGCAGCGCAAGACTAGCGGACTCCTACAATGAGCAGTTCTTC.

CDR3 coding DNA: TGTGCCAGCAGCCAGTCCGTCTTGAACACTGAAGCTTTCTTT. Translation: CASSQSVLNTEAFF. V usage is TRBV5-6 and J usage is TRBJ1-1; D gene unclear. Looked up from germline, CDR1 is SGHDT and CDR2 is YYEEEE. CDR3 size: 14 residues. Between the trimmed V and J ends, which lost 4 bases and 0 bases, there was a span of 10 bases.

Here the CDR3 DNA reads TGCGCCAGCAGTGTTGATGGGCCACCTTCTGAGCAGTTCTTC. Residues: CASSVDGPPSEQFF. This chain links TRBV5-1 with TRBJ2-1, with D uncertain. Trimming shortened V by 5 bases and J by 9 bases, and 18 bases separated the two germline ends. The CDR3 is made up of 14 amino acids. Germline-derived CDR1 and CDR2 are SGHRS and YFSETQ.

This rearrangement joins TRBV7-9 to TRBJ1-5, with D unresolved. Per the germline V gene, CDR1 is SEHNR and CDR2 is FQNEAQ (reference sequence). Deletions cut 1 base from V and 3 bases from J, with 13 bases between. This CDR3 is built from 16 residues. The CDR3 DNA is TGTGCCAGCAGCTTAGGGGCTCCGGGGATCAATCAGCCCCAGCATTTT. It specifies CASSLGAPGINQPQHF.

In its sample, this clone was seen once. The chain has TRBV28 and TRBJ2-7; no clear D gene. Trimming left V 5 bases short and J 3 bases short, with 14 bases between. Germline CDR1 reads MDHEN; CDR2 reads SYDVKM. The CDR3 covers 14 residues. Written as DNA, the CDR3 is TGTGCCAGCAGTCCAGATAGAGCCATCTACGAGCAGTACTTC. Protein: CASSPDRAIYEQYF. Drawing the rest from reference TRBV28 and TRBJ2-7, the complete variable domain is DVKVTQSSRYLVKRTGEKVFLECVQDMDHENMFWYRQDPGLGLRLIYFSYDVKMKEKGDIPEGYSVSREKKERFSLILESASTNQTSMYLCASSPDRAIYEQYFGPGTRLTVT.

The chain is built from TRBV30 and TRBJ1-2, with TRBD1 matching 8 bases. CDR3 length: 12 amino acids. J was trimmed by 8 bases and V by 4 bases; bases with no gene match: 6. Per the germline V gene, CDR1 is GTSNPN and CDR2 is SVGIG (reference sequence). The CDR3 nucleotides read TGTGCCTGGACCCGGACAGGGAAGGGCTACACCTTC. It specifies CAWTRTGKGYTF.

The chain has TRBV30 and TRBJ2-1, with 8 bases identical to TRBD2. V was pared by 2 bases and J by 7 bases, with 1 base of the junction left unmatched. The length of the CDR3 is 12 residues. Germline values: CDR1 GTSNPN, CDR2 SVGIG (reference sequence). The CDR3 spells CAWSSSGNEQFF. CDR3 coding DNA: TGTGCCTGGAGTTCTAGCGGGAATGAGCAGTTCTTC. The whole variable domain, filled in from reference TRBV30 and TRBJ2-1, reads SQTIHQWPATLVQPVGSPLSLECTVEGTSNPNLYWYRQAAGRGLQLLFYSVGIGQISSEVPQNLSASRPQDRQFILSSKKLLLSDSGFYLCAWSSSGNEQFFGPGTRLTVL.

The genes are TRBV10-3 and TRBJ2-2, with D perhaps matching TRBD1 or TRBD2 (5 bases each). The germline gives CDR1 ENHRY, CDR2 SYGVKD. V was pared by 0 bases and J by 4 bases, with 12 bases between. CDR3 length: 16 residues. CDR3 amino acids: CAISESGAGGTGELFF. CDR3 DNA sequence: TGTGCCATCAGTGAGTCCGGGGCCGGTGGCACCGGGGAGCTGTTTTTT.

The V call is TRBV4-1, the J call TRBJ2-1; 11 bases are a match to TRBD2. CDR1 is MGHRA and CDR2 is YSYEKL in the germline V gene. V shed 3 bases, J shed 2 bases, and the junction held 3 bases outside the gene matches. This CDR3 has 16 residues. The CDR3 protein is CASSHILAGAYNEQFF. Written as DNA, the CDR3 is TGCGCCAGCAGCCATATACTAGCGGGGGCCTACAATGAGCAGTTCTTC.

The chain is built from TRBV19 and TRBJ2-5, with 7 bases aligning to TRBD1. CDR1 and CDR2 from the germline V gene are LNHDA and SQIVND (reference sequence). V lost 5 bases to trimming and J lost 3 bases; unmatched junction nucleotides: 6. The CDR3 sequence is 14 residues long. CDR3 in amino acids: CASSPGTEEETQYF. The CDR3 region has the DNA TGTGCCAGTAGTCCAGGGACAGAAGAAGAGACCCAGTACTTC.

The rearrangement links TRBV4-1 to TRBJ2-3; 7 positions match TRBD2. CDR3 length equals 16 residues. With 1 base clipped from V and 3 bases from J, the junction kept 7 bases outside the gene matches. Germline V lookup: CDR1 MGHRA, CDR2 YSYEKL. The chain's CDR3 is CASSQVGPGGTDTQYF. CDR3 bases: TGCGCCAGCAGCCAAGTAGGCCCCGGGGGGACAGATACGCAGTATTTT.

This chain connects TRBV28 to TRBJ2-1, with 9 bases that match TRBD1. CDR1 and CDR2 (germline): MDHEN, SYDVKM. J was trimmed by 2 bases and V by 6 bases; bases with no gene match: 8. This CDR3 region has 16 residues. Here the CDR3 DNA reads TGTGCCAGCAGACCTGACAGGGGGGCTGCCTACAATGAGCAGTTCTTC. It translates to CASRPDRGAAYNEQFF.

The chain uses TRBV6-5 and TRBJ2-7, with 13 bases fitting TRBD2. After removal of 3 bases from V and 3 bases from J, the junction contained 5 bases not matched to a gene. This CDR3 comprises 16 residues. CDR1 is MNHEY, CDR2 SVGAGI, per germline. CDR3 nucleotides: TGTGCCAGCAGTTATAAATGGACTAGCGGGAGCTACGAGCAGTACTTC. Protein sequence: CASSYKWTSGSYEQYF.

This chain links TRBV7-9 with TRBJ1-1; D gene ambiguous. Between the trimmed V and J ends, which lost 5 bases and 2 bases, there was a span of 15 bases. Germline CDR1 SEHNR, CDR2 FQNEAQ (reference sequence). This CDR3 has 15 amino acids. The CDR3 nucleotides read TGTGCCAGCAGCGGCGCCGAACGGGGTAACACTGAAGCTTTCTTT. Residues: CASSGAERGNTEAFF. The complete variable domain, with remaining parts taken from reference TRBV7-9 and TRBJ1-1, reads DTGVSQNPRHKITKRGQNVTFRCDPISEHNRLYWYRQTLGQGPEFLTYFQNEAQLEKSRLLSDRFSAERPKGSFSTLEIQRTEQGDSAMYLCASSGAERGNTEAFFGQGTRLTVV.

This clone was seen only once. The chain uses TRBV5-1 and TRBJ2-5; D might be TRBD1 (7 bases). CDR3 length: 15 amino acids. CDR1 and CDR2 (germline): SGHRS, YFSETQ. With 2 bases removed from V and 6 bases from J, the gap between germline ends came to 17 bases. The CDR3 sequence is CASSFSPAGQQTQYF. In DNA form, the CDR3 reads TGCGCCAGCAGCTTTTCTCCGGCGGGACAGCAGACCCAGTACTTC.

The chain's CDR3 is CSVVFSGGRNTEAFF. The CDR3 nucleotides read TGCAGCGTTGTCTTCTCGGGAGGGAGGAACACTGAAGCTTTCTTT. V usage is TRBV29-1 and J usage is TRBJ1-1; no firm D call. Germline V lookup: CDR1 SQVTM, CDR2 ANQGSEA. Trimming removed 4 bases from V and 1 base from J, with 16 bases in between. The length of the CDR3 is 15 residues.